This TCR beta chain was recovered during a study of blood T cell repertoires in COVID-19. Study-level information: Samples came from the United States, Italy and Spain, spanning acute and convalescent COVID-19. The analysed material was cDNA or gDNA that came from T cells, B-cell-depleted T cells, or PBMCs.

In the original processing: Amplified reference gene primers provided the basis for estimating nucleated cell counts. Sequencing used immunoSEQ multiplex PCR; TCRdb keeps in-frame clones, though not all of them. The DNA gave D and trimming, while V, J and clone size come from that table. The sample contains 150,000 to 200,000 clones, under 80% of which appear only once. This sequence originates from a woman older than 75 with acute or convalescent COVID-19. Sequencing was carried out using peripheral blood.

CDR3: CASSSQGARGYTF. The CDR3 coding sequence is TGTGCCAGCAGTTCACAGGGGGCGCGTGGCTACACCTTC. The V call is TRBV28, the J call TRBJ1-2; TRBD1 aligns across 9 bases. CDR3 length: 13 residues. Germline CDR1 is MDHEN and CDR2 is SYDVKM. J gave up 7 bases and V 4 bases, and 4 bases lay outside the gene matches.